This T cell receptor beta chain came from a study of T cell clonotyping in hematopoietic cell transplantation. Notes on the study in general: Graft donor and pretransplant recipient Inverse Simpson Index values predicted broader posttransplant TCR diversity. Pathologically expanded recipient clonotypes increased progressively from day 30 to day 180 as diversity fell. Few recipient clonotypes overlapped donors; over 97% were de novo at given depth.

Blood collection times were about day -28 and days 30, 100, 180 posttransplant. Remarks on this clone: Its specificity is not known.

Germline CDR1 reads SGHNT; CDR2 reads YENEEA. The CDR3 loop spans 13 amino acids. Trimming stripped 4 bases from V and 7 bases from J, with 12 bases between. Measured with immunoSEQ multiplex PCR; TCRdb has only the in-frame clones, and not every one. The sample yields 6,000 to 9,500 clones, around nine tenths seen once. V gene TRBV11-3 combines with J gene TRBJ2-3, with D hard to call. The origin of this receptor is a female patient in her 50s who had an allogeneic stem cell transplant from an unrelated donor, so the T cells may come from the graft donor. Some clones in this sample may be carry-over from other donors' samples. Here the sequenced sample was PBMCs, taken 180 days after allogeneic stem cell transplant. CDR3 loop: CASSSDLGHTQYF. CDR3 DNA sequence: TGTGCCAGCAGCTCTGACTTGGGCCATACGCAGTATTTT. The full variable domain, completed using reference TRBV11-3 and TRBJ2-3, is EAGVVQSPRYKIIEKKQPVAFWCNPISGHNTLYWYLQNLGQGPELLIRYENEEAVDDSQLPKDRFSAERLKGVDSTLKIQPAELGDSAVYLCASSSDLGHTQYFGPGTRLTVL.